One T cell receptor beta chain is described in this entry. Antigen: not known. With 60 Vbeta and 13 Jbeta primers, the PCR was carried out. Profiling relied on immunoSEQ multiplex PCR, and the TCRdb table lists in-frame clones only, not all of them. The sample consists of about 98,000 clones, about 80% of them appearing once. The sample originates from a study of cytomegalovirus exposure and HLA in healthy donors. Study-level findings and limits: Indistinguishable V segments such as TRBV6-2 and TRBV6-3 were excluded. Cytomegalovirus-associated status was assigned to some 160 TCR beta chains. TCR beta V segments were, for the most part, productive about 87% or about 30% of the time in an earlier analysis.

From germline, CDR1 is SGHTA and CDR2 FQGTGA. This CDR3 has 13 amino acids. Trimming took off 5 bases at V and 4 bases at J, with 11 bases between the two ends. This chain uses TRBV7-3 with TRBJ1-2; weak D call: TRBD1 (5 bases). The TCR originated in a man between 60 and 75 years old in good health and CMV-seropositive. Sequencing was performed on PBMCs. The CDR3 loop is CASSPDRGYGYTF. The CDR3 DNA sequence: TGTGCCAGCAGCCCAGACAGAGGCTATGGCTACACCTTC. The complete variable domain, with remaining parts taken from reference TRBV7-3 and TRBJ1-2, reads GAGVSQTPSNKVTEKGKYVELRCDPISGHTALYWYRQSLGQGPEFLIYFQGTGAADDSGLPNDRFFAVRPEGSVSTLKIQRTERGDSAVYLCASSPDRGYGYTFGSGTRLTVV.